These T cell receptor beta chains were read from a single sample in a study of cytomegalovirus exposure and HLA in healthy donors. Data came from immunoSEQ multiplex PCR; TCRdb stores just in-frame clones and leaves some out. Here the sample spans approximately 89,000 clones, approximately 76% being singletons. The sample consisted of PBMCs. Receptors originate from a male donor in good health and CMV-seronegative. Each CDR3 is given with its conserved first and last residue. Fields, in order: J gene, D gene, CDR3 length, clone size, V gene, CDR3 protein, CDR3 DNA. A D gene is named only where the DNA matches it firmly. The size field is filled for only some rows; it gives once, few, many or a size class.

TRBJ2-1 TRBD1 14 few TRBV7-7 CASSSSTGTNEQFF TGTGCCAGCAGCTCTTCGACAGGGACAAATGAGCAGTTCTTC
TRBJ1-4 NA 14 NA TRBV5-6 CASSFVGGDEKLFF TGTGCCAGCAGCTTTGTGGGAGGCGATGAAAAACTGTTTTTT
TRBJ2-5 TRBD1 14 NA TRBV9 CASSVATGEETQYF TGTGCCAGCAGCGTAGCTACAGGGGAGGAGACCCAGTACTTC
TRBJ2-3 NA 15 NA TRBV18 CASSPYGVNTDTQYF TGTGCCAGCTCACCATACGGGGTAAACACAGATACGCAGTATTTT
TRBJ1-1 NA 13 NA TRBV7-9 CASSQVLNTEAFF TGTGCCAGCAGCCAAGTCCTAAACACTGAAGCTTTCTTT
TRBJ1-5 NA 16 NA TRBV2 CASSEEILVLNQPQHF TGTGCCAGCAGTGAAGAAATATTAGTTCTCAATCAGCCCCAGCATTTT
TRBJ1-6 TRBD1 15 NA TRBV19 CASSIGTGDNSPLHF TGTGCCAGTAGTATAGGGACAGGGGATAATTCACCCCTCCACTTT
TRBJ2-6 NA 16 once TRBV5-1 CASSFVPGAGANVLTF TGCGCCAGCAGCTTTGTCCCAGGGGCTGGGGCCAACGTCCTGACTTTC
TRBJ1-1 NA 13 NA TRBV18 CASSTQSGTEAFF TGTGCCAGCTCCACCCAGTCGGGCACTGAAGCTTTCTTT
TRBJ1-2 NA 11 once TRBV7-9 CASSLAIGYTF TGTGCCAGCAGCTTAGCTATTGGCTACACCTTC
TRBJ2-3 TRBD1 18 NA TRBV27 CASSSYDFSGQHTDTQYF TGTGCCAGCAGTAGTTATGACTTCTCGGGACAGCACACAGATACGCAGTATTTT
TRBJ2-7 NA 12 NA TRBV28 CASSPGVREQYF TGTGCCAGCAGTCCCGGGGTGCGCGAGCAGTACTTC
TRBJ1-2 TRBD1 12 few TRBV19 CASSIEDRSYTF TGTGCCAGTAGTATAGAGGACAGGAGCTACACCTTC
TRBJ1-1 TRBD1 15 NA TRBV6-4 CASSLTGTGATEAFF TGTGCCAGCAGCCTGACAGGGACAGGGGCCACTGAAGCTTTCTTT
TRBJ1-5 TRBD1 18 once TRBV18 CASSSIGQGAGPGQPQHF TGTGCCAGCTCATCCATCGGACAGGGGGCGGGTCCGGGTCAGCCCCAGCATTTT
TRBJ2-7 TRBD2 15 NA TRBV28 CASRLLSGRSYEQYF TGTGCCAGCAGACTACTAAGCGGGAGGTCCTACGAGCAGTACTTC
TRBJ1-2 TRBD1 14 NA TRBV2 CASKRDRGLEGYTF TGTGCCAGCAAAAGGGACAGGGGTTTAGAGGGCTACACCTTC
TRBJ1-2 NA 16 NA TRBV7-2 CASSLGRTVAGYGYTF TGTGCCAGCAGCTTAGGGCGGACAGTGGCGGGCTATGGCTACACCTTC
TRBJ2-7 NA 15 NA TRBV4-3 CASSPTRGQRYEQYF TGCGCCAGCAGCCCGACACGCGGACAGAGATACGAGCAGTACTTC
TRBJ1-1 TRBD1 14 NA TRBV19 CASSPLEGATEAFF TGTGCCAGTAGTCCCTTAGAGGGGGCGACTGAAGCTTTCTTT
TRBJ1-1 TRBD1 15 NA TRBV7-6 CASSLATGEDTEAFF TGTGCCAGCAGCTTAGCGACAGGGGAGGACACTGAAGCTTTCTTT
TRBJ1-3 NA 19 NA TRBV2 CASSERTSRTQGRGNTIYF TGTGCCAGCAGTGAACGGACTTCGAGGACCCAGGGTCGGGGGAACACCATATATTTT
TRBJ2-1 NA 14 NA TRBV6-6 CASRDTGKQNEQFF TGTGCCAGTAGGGATACAGGGAAACAGAATGAGCAGTTCTTC
TRBJ1-2 NA 13 few TRBV7-9 CASSFSDSYGYTF TGTGCCAGCAGCTTCAGCGACAGCTATGGCTACACCTTC
TRBJ1-2 TRBD1 15 NA TRBV7-3 CASSLGTGGAQGYTF TGTGCCAGCAGCTTAGGGACAGGGGGCGCGCAGGGCTACACCTTC
TRBJ1-6 NA 16 NA TRBV9 CASSVGYASYNSPLHF TGTGCCAGCAGCGTAGGGTACGCTAGTTATAATTCACCCCTCCACTTT
TRBJ2-7 TRBD1 14 NA TRBV2 CASSEQGALYEQYF TGTGCCAGCAGCGAACAGGGGGCCCTCTACGAGCAGTACTTC
TRBJ1-1 NA 14 NA TRBV28 CASNQQGLGGEAFF TGTGCCAGCAATCAACAGGGTCTGGGCGGTGAAGCTTTCTTT
TRBJ2-5 TRBD1 15 NA TRBV5-4 CASSSPGQGRETQYF TGTGCCAGCAGCTCACCGGGACAGGGAAGAGAGACCCAGTACTTC
TRBJ1-1 NA 13 NA TRBV15 CATSRDLNTEAFF TGTGCCACCAGCAGAGATCTAAACACTGAAGCTTTCTTT
TRBJ2-7 NA 16 once TRBV5-6 CASSLISIAATYEQYF TGTGCCAGCAGCTTGATAAGTATAGCAGCCACCTACGAGCAGTACTTC
TRBJ2-2 NA 15 NA TRBV5-1 CASSLRGGNTGELFF TGCGCCAGCAGCTTGAGGGGGGGCAACACCGGGGAGCTGTTTTTT
TRBJ1-1 TRBD1 15 NA TRBV28 CASSSTGGSHTEAFF TGTGCCAGCAGTTCGACAGGGGGTAGCCACACTGAAGCTTTCTTT
TRBJ1-2 NA 14 NA TRBV19 CASRPLRVPYGYTF TGTGCCAGTAGGCCCCTTCGGGTTCCTTATGGCTACACCTTC
TRBJ1-2 TRBD1 15 NA TRBV28 CASVSPGQGKKGYTF TGTGCCAGCGTTTCTCCGGGACAGGGAAAAAAGGGCTACACCTTC
TRBJ2-3 TRBD1 14 NA TRBV12-5 CASGSGQGAATQYF TGTGCTAGTGGTTCGGGACAGGGGGCTGCTACGCAGTATTTT
TRBJ2-7 NA 12 NA TRBV27 CASSLTGYEQYF TGTGCCAGCAGTTTAACAGGGTACGAGCAGTACTTC
TRBJ2-3 NA 15 once TRBV7-9 CASSRPGRDPDTQYF TGTGCCAGCAGCCGGCCGGGGCGGGACCCAGATACGCAGTATTTT
TRBJ1-4 NA 13 NA TRBV7-2 CASSHGGNEKLFF TGTGCCAGCAGCCATGGGGGGAATGAAAAACTGTTTTTT
TRBJ2-5 TRBD2 14 NA TRBV11-2 CASLGGGYRETQYF TGTGCCAGTCTTGGCGGGGGGTACCGGGAGACCCAGTACTTC
TRBJ2-6 NA 17 NA TRBV4-3 CASSLRTASSGANVLTF TGCGCCAGCAGCCTTCGGACAGCATCCTCTGGGGCCAACGTCCTGACTTTC
TRBJ1-1 NA 15 NA TRBV9 CASSVGPGVNTEAFF TGTGCCAGCAGCGTAGGCCCGGGGGTAAACACTGAAGCTTTCTTT
TRBJ2-7 TRBD2 16 NA TRBV7-2 CASSLVGTNPTEEQYF TGTGCCAGCAGCTTAGTGGGGACTAACCCCACGGAGGAGCAGTACTTC
TRBJ2-1 NA 18 NA TRBV11-2 CASSLGRKTLSSYNEQFF TGTGCCAGCAGCTTAGGGCGGAAGACTTTGAGCTCCTACAATGAGCAGTTCTTC
TRBJ1-5 NA 15 NA TRBV28 CASSFSGELNQPQHF TGTGCCAGCAGTTTCTCCGGGGAACTCAATCAGCCCCAGCATTTT
TRBJ2-7 NA 13 NA TRBV30 CAWSVVETYEQYF TGTGCCTGGAGTGTTGTCGAGACCTACGAGCAGTACTTC
TRBJ1-2 NA 13 NA TRBV5-1 CASSLGGDYGYTF TGCGCCAGCAGCTTAGGAGGAGACTATGGCTACACCTTC
TRBJ2-1 TRBD2 15 NA TRBV28 CASRPGTSAYNEQFF TGTGCCAGCAGGCCCGGGACTAGCGCCTACAATGAGCAGTTCTTC
TRBJ2-7 TRBD2 15 NA TRBV7-3 CASSPQGGGAAEQYF TGTGCCAGCAGCCCCCAGGGCGGGGGGGCCGCCGAGCAGTACTTC
TRBJ2-7 NA 16 NA TRBV6-6 CASSYPTGLPSYEQYF TGTGCCAGCAGTTACCCGACAGGTCTCCCTTCCTACGAGCAGTACTTC